The 25 T cell receptor beta chains presented below share a single source sample, sequenced in a study of TIL therapy for anti-PD-1-resistant metastatic lung cancer. The immunoSEQ assay was v3. The method was immunoSEQ multiplex PCR; TCRdb's version includes in-frame clones alone and lacks a portion of them. Of 95,000 or so clones detected, about two thirds appear once; the ten largest clones hold 10% to 11%. Time point of the sample: pre-treatment sample, taken before nivolumab and TIL therapy. Pleural nodules or supraclavicular lymph nodes made up most of the excised metastases sampled. Sequencing used tumor tissue, obtained at baseline. The receptors stem from a person aged 25-80 years with non-small cell lung cancer.

V and J are TRBV5-1 and TRBJ2-3; 10 nucleotides agree with TRBD2. The CDR3 runs to 15 residues. Germline V gene sequence: CDR1 SGHRS, CDR2 YFSETQ. The trim removed 0 bases at V and 4 bases at J, leaving 2 bases unmatched. For the CDR3, the DNA is TGCGCCAGCAGCTTGGAGCGGGGGGGTCCAGATACGCAGTATTTT. This sequence encodes CASSLERGGPDTQYF.

With regard to this clone: Other nucleotide sequences in the sample specify the same CDR3. This chain uses TRBV18 with TRBJ2-6; D unclear. V lost 3 bases to trimming and J lost 0 bases, with 3 bases between them. Germline V gene lookup returns CDR1 KGHSH and CDR2 LQKENI. The CDR3 is 14 residues long. The CDR3 coding sequence is TGTGCCAGCTCACCCGACTCTGGGGCCAACGTCCTGACTTTC. Its protein product is CASSPDSGANVLTF.

This chain links TRBV4-1 with TRBJ1-4; D perhaps matches TRBD1 (5 bases). The CDR3 sequence is 15 residues long. V lost 5 bases and J lost 5, with 15 bases in between. Germline V gives CDR1 MGHRA, CDR2 YSYEKL. CDR3 region: CASSAQTRGNEKLFF. The DNA of the CDR3 is TGCGCCAGCAGCGCCCAGACTCGGGGGAATGAAAAACTGTTTTTT.

J is TRBJ1-5 and V is TRBV9; D ambiguous. This CDR3 is 16 amino acids long. Looked up from germline, CDR1 is SGDLS and CDR2 is YYNGEE. The V end lost 4 bases, the J end lost 1 base, and 15 bases lay between the germline ends. CDR3 sequence (DNA): TGTGCCAGCAGCCAAGTTACCGGGGAGAGCAATCAGCCCCAGCATTTT. Translated, it gives CASSQVTGESNQPQHF.

This clone showed up just once. The CDR3 nucleotides read TGTGCCAGCAGTTACTCGTTCCTAGCGGGTAACTACAATGAGCAGTTCTTC. Amino acid sequence: CASSYSFLAGNYNEQFF. This chain links TRBV6-2 or TRBV6-3 with TRBJ2-1; 8 bases are a match to TRBD2. The CDR3 totals 17 residues. Germline CDR1 and CDR2: MNHEY and SVGEGT. The V gene end was trimmed by 0 bases and the J gene end by 3 bases; junction bases not matched to a gene: 7.

This chain uses TRBV24-1 with TRBJ2-1; 7 bases are a match to TRBD1. Germline loops: CDR1 KGHDR, CDR2 SFDVKD. The CDR3 extends over 14 amino acids. V shed 3 bases and J 4 bases; nucleotides not matched to a gene: 2. CDR3: CATSDMGQYNEQFF. The CDR3, as DNA: TGTGCCACCAGTGATATGGGACAGTACAATGAGCAGTTCTTC.

The rearrangement uses TRBV20-1 and TRBJ2-1, with no clear D. This CDR3 is 11 amino acids long. Germline lookup yields CDR1 DFQATT and CDR2 SNEGSKA (reference sequence). With 6 bases removed from V and 10 bases from J, the gap between germline ends came to 13 bases. The CDR3 sequence is CSAPRPPEQFF. The DNA for the CDR3 is TGCAGTGCCCCCAGACCGCCAGAGCAGTTCTTC.

This clone has more than one count but fewer than ten. The chain joins TRBV5-1 to TRBJ2-2, with no clear D. This CDR3 is 13 amino acids long. Germline CDR1 SGHRS, CDR2 YFSETQ. V shed 3 bases and J shed 5 bases, with 8 bases lying between them. The CDR3 spells CASSYLITGELFF. As DNA, the CDR3 is TGCGCCAGCAGCTACCTGATAACCGGGGAGCTGTTTTTT.

The chain links TRBV7-9 to TRBJ2-3; perhaps TRBD2 as D (6 bases). Germline CDR1 and CDR2: SEHNR and FQNEAQ (reference sequence). The V end lost 5 bases, the J end lost 0 bases, and 12 bases lay between the germline ends. The CDR3 length is 15 residues. The CDR3 spells CASSDSGASTDTQYF. The CDR3 DNA reads TGTGCCAGCAGCGATAGCGGAGCTAGCACAGATACGCAGTATTTT.

DNA of the CDR3: TGTGCCAGCAGTTTATTCGAGGTAGGAGCGGACTTCAGCACAGATACGCAGTATTTT. Translation gives CASSLFEVGADFSTDTQYF. The chain joins TRBV6-2 or TRBV6-3 to TRBJ2-3, with D perhaps matching TRBD2 (5 bases). V lost 4 bases and J lost 0, with 23 bases in between. The germline gives CDR1 MNHEY, CDR2 SVGEGT. The CDR3 covers 19 residues.

The rearrangement joins TRBV24-1 to TRBJ2-4; the D is unclear. There are 14 residues in the CDR3. V was pared by 2 bases and J by 5 bases, with 9 bases between. Germline V gives CDR1 KGHDR, CDR2 SFDVKD. CDR3: CATSDSLVENIQYF. The DNA of the CDR3 is TGTGCCACCAGTGATTCCCTAGTCGAAAACATTCAGTACTTC.

The V call is TRBV2, the J call TRBJ2-7, with D hard to call. Trimming took 4 bases from V and 4 from J, leaving 5 bases between them. The CDR3 loop spans 11 amino acids. Per germline, CDR1 SNHLY and CDR2 FYNNEI. CDR3: CASSALYEQYF. CDR3 sequence (DNA): TGTGCCAGCAGTGCCCTGTACGAGCAGTACTTC. The full variable domain, its missing parts supplied by reference TRBV2 and TRBJ2-7, is EPEVTQTPSHQVTQMGQEVILRCVPISNHLYFYWYRQILGQKVEFLVSFYNNEISEKSEIFDDQFSVERPDGSNFTLKIRSTKLEDSAMYFCASSALYEQYFGPGTRLTVT.

This clone has only a few counts. The chain combines TRBV5-6 with TRBJ2-5, with D tentatively TRBD1 (5 bases). The CDR3 has 13 residues. From germline, CDR1 is SGHDT and CDR2 YYEEEE. V was trimmed by 2 bases and J by 5 bases, leaving 10 bases between them. The CDR3 bases are TGTGCCAGCAGCTTAGGCAGGGTGGAGACCCAGTACTTC. Translation gives CASSLGRVETQYF.

The chain employs TRBV3-1 (or the pseudogene TRBV3-2) and TRBJ1-1; the match to TRBD1 covers 7 bases. Per the germline V gene, CDR1 is LGHDT and CDR2 is YNNKEL (reference sequence). This CDR3 is built from 17 residues. V shed 4 bases and J 1 base; nucleotides not matched to a gene: 12. The CDR3 region has the DNA TGTGCCAGCAGCCTCTGGACAGGCCATCTCCCGAACACTGAAGCTTTCTTT. This codes for CASSLWTGHLPNTEAFF.

This clone counts as medium-sized (0.01 to 0.1%). This chain links TRBV9 with TRBJ1-5; TRBD1 agrees at 7 bases. CDR1 is SGDLS, CDR2 YYNGEE, per germline. The CDR3 runs 15 residues. V was pared by 2 bases and J by 5 bases, with 7 bases of the junction left unmatched. The CDR3 nucleotides read TGTGCCAGCAGCGTGGGGGGACAGTCTTATCAGCCCCAGCATTTT. Encoded protein: CASSVGGQSYQPQHF.

This clone was counted a few times. This sequence joins TRBV5-6 and TRBJ2-7, with D hard to call. V shed 0 bases and J shed 0 bases, with 10 bases lying between them. The germline V gene encodes CDR1 SGHDT and CDR2 YYEEEE. CDR3 size: 15 residues. The CDR3 loop reads CASSLAETSSYEQYF. The CDR3 DNA is TGTGCCAGCAGCTTGGCCGAGACAAGCTCCTACGAGCAGTACTTC.

The chain uses TRBV28 and TRBJ2-5, with D possibly called TRBD1 or TRBD2 (5 bases each). Germline assignment: CDR1 MDHEN and CDR2 SYDVKM. Trimming pared 3 bases from V and 2 bases from J, leaving 13 bases between. This CDR3 contains 15 residues. For the CDR3, the DNA is TGTGCCAGCAGTTTGGGACCCACACTACAAGAGACCCAGTACTTC. Residues: CASSLGPTLQETQYF. The whole variable domain, remainder taken from reference TRBV28 and TRBJ2-5, is DVKVTQSSRYLVKRTGEKVFLECVQDMDHENMFWYRQDPGLGLRLIYFSYDVKMKEKGDIPEGYSVSREKKERFSLILESASTNQTSMYLCASSLGPTLQETQYFGPGTRLLVL.

The CDR3 is CASSLWAGQGAGGYTF. In DNA form, the CDR3 reads TGTGCCAGCAGTTTATGGGCCGGACAGGGGGCTGGTGGCTACACCTTC. J is TRBJ1-2 and V is TRBV28; 11 bases are shared with TRBD1. V was clipped by 0 bases and J by 7 bases; unmatched bases: 7. Per the germline V gene, CDR1 is MDHEN and CDR2 is SYDVKM. The CDR3 consists of 16 residues.

On this clone: At one end the junction does not follow the germline gene, possibly because of a read error. The J gene is TRBJ2-3, the V gene TRBV7-7; 7 bases match TRBD2. The germline gives CDR1 SSHAT, CDR2 FNYEAQ (reference sequence). This CDR3 comprises 14 residues. In DNA form, the CDR3 reads TGTGCTAGCAGACGTGACGGGAGGACAGATACGCAGTATTTT. This codes for CASRRDGRTDTQYF.

The DNA for the CDR3 is TGTGCCAGCAGCTTAGTGGCGGGAGGCTATGGCTACACCTTC. Protein sequence: CASSLVAGGYGYTF. This rearrangement joins TRBV11-2 to TRBJ1-2, with unresolved D. This CDR3 is 14 amino acids long. V gave up 1 base and J gave up 4 bases, with 10 bases separating them. Per the germline V gene, CDR1 is SGHAT and CDR2 is FQNNGV.

The rearrangement uses TRBV9 and TRBJ2-3, with D uncertain. Germline V CDR1 and CDR2: SGDLS, YYNGEE. V gave up 0 bases and J gave up 4 bases, with 15 bases separating them. This CDR3 has 16 amino acids. CDR3 residues: CASSVVRGTTADTQYF. The CDR3 DNA reads TGTGCCAGCAGCGTAGTGAGAGGTACCACAGCAGATACGCAGTATTTT.

The chain links TRBV25-1 to TRBJ1-6; D is undetermined. V lost 4 bases and J lost 0, with 16 bases in between. CDR1 and CDR2 (germline): MGHDK, SYGVNS. The CDR3 spans 18 residues. The CDR3 sequence is CASSVYSLGSSYNSPLHF. The DNA for the CDR3 is TGTGCCAGCAGTGTTTATTCGTTGGGGAGCTCCTATAATTCACCCCTCCACTTT.

V usage is TRBV6-5 and J usage is TRBJ1-6, with 8 bases identical to TRBD1. CDR1 is MNHEY and CDR2 is SVGAGI in the germline V gene. The CDR3 sequence is 15 residues long. V lost 4 bases and J lost 9; bases outside the gene matches: 8. The DNA for the CDR3 is TGTGCCAGCAGTTCCCGGCAGGGGGCCCTTTCACCCCTCCACTTT. Its protein product is CASSSRQGALSPLHF.

CDR3 amino acids: CASSISGGSGNNEQFF. Written as DNA, the CDR3 is TGTGCCAGTAGTATTTCCGGCGGGAGCGGTAACAATGAGCAGTTCTTC. The gene calls are TRBV19 and TRBJ2-1; 7 positions match TRBD2. The ends lost 3 bases at V and 5 bases at J; junction bases unmatched: 10. Germline CDR1 is LNHDA and CDR2 is SQIVND (reference sequence). This CDR3 has 16 amino acids.

The chain links TRBV14 to TRBJ2-3; D possibly corresponds to TRBD2 (6 bases). Germline V lookup: CDR1 SGHDN, CDR2 FVKESK. V lost 4 bases to trimming and J lost 4 bases, with 21 bases between them. The CDR3 length is 17 residues. CDR3 loop: CASSRWDVLAFADTQYF. Written as DNA, the CDR3 is TGTGCCAGCAGCCGCTGGGACGTACTAGCTTTCGCAGATACGCAGTATTTT.